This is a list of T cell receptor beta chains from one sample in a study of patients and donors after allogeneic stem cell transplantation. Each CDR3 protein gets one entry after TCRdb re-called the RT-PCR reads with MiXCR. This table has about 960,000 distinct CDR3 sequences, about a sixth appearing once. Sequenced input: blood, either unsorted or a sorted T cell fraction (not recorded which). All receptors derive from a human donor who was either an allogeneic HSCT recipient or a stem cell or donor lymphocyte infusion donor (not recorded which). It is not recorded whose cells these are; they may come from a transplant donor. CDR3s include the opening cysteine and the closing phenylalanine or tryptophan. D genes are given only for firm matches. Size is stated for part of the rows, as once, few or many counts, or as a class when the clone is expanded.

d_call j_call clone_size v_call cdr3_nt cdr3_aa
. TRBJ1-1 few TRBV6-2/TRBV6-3 TGTGCCAGCAGTTACGGGGACCGAGACACTGAAGCTTTCTTT CASSYGDRDTEAFF
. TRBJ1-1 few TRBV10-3 TGTGCCATCAGTGGGTCGCGACTGGGGGGGGACACTGAAGCTTTCTTT CAISGSRLGGDTEAFF
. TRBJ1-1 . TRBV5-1 TGCGCCAGCAGCTTGGTCCCGCAGGGGCAGACTGAAGCTTTCTTT CASSLVPQGQTEAFF
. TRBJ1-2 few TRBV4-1 TGCGCCAGCAGCCAAGCCGTTGCAGAGTTTGGAGGCTACACCTTC CASSQAVAEFGGYTF
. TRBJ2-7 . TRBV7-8 TGTGCCAGCAGCTTAGTCCCCGGGGGCAACGAGCAGTACTTC CASSLVPGGNEQYF
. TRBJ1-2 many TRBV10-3 TGTGCCATCGGCTCTGATGAGGACTATGGCTACACCTTC CAIGSDEDYGYTF
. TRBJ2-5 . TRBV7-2 TGTGCCAGCAGCTTAGTAGGAAGAACTGCACAAGAGACCCAGTACTTC CASSLVGRTAQETQYF
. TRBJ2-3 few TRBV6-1 TGTGCCAGCACGTCCCCGAGTGCAGGGCAGTTGACGCAGTATTTT CASTSPSAGQLTQYF
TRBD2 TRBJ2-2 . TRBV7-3 TGTGCCAGCAGCCCGGACTCCCGGGACTATCCTTTGAACACCGGGGAGCTGTTTTTT CASSPDSRDYPLNTGELFF
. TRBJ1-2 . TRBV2 TGTGCCAGCAGTGGGAAACAGCGGTATGGCTACACCTTC CASSGKQRYGYTF
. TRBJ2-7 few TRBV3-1 TGTGCCAGCAGCCCAGTTGACAGGAGCTCCTACGAGCAGTACTTC CASSPVDRSSYEQYF
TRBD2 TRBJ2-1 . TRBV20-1 TGCAGTGCTAGTTCGACTAGCGGGAGGGTACGGGGTGAGCAGTTCTTC CSASSTSGRVRGEQFF
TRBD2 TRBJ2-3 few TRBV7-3 TGTGCCAGCAGCCTTAGCGGGGCGGCCACAGATACGCAGTATTTT CASSLSGAATDTQYF
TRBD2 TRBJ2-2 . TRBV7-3 TGTGCCAGCAGCCCCCGGACTAGCGGGGGCACCGGGGAGCTGTTTTTT CASSPRTSGGTGELFF
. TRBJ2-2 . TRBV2 TGTGCCAGCACCGGAGCGAACACCGGGGAGCTGTTTTTT CASTGANTGELFF
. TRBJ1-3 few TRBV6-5 TGTGCCAGCAGTTACTCTGCCAGGGCAGGAAACACCATATATTTT CASSYSARAGNTIYF
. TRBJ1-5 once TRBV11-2 TGTGCCAGCAGCTTAGGTAACAAGCCAAATCAGCCCCAGCATTTT CASSLGNKPNQPQHF
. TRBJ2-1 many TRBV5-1 TGCGCCAGCAGCTTGATAAGAGGGGATGAGCAGTTCTTC CASSLIRGDEQFF
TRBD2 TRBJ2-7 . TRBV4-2 TGTGCCAGCAGCAAACCGGGACTAGCGTTCTACGAGCAGTACTTC CASSKPGLAFYEQYF
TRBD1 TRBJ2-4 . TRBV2 TGTGCCAGCATGGGGGACAGAGAAAACATTCAGTACTTC CASMGDRENIQYF
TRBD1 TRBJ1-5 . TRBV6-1 TGTGCCAGCAGCGAGACAGGGTATAGCAATCAGCCCCAGCATTTT CASSETGYSNQPQHF
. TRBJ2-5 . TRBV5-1 TGCGCCAGCAGCTTGGTGGGGGCCCAGGGGGAGACCCAGTACTTC CASSLVGAQGETQYF
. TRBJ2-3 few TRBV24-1 TGTGCCACCAGTGACTACCGACTATCCAGAGGCACAGATACGCAGTATTTT CATSDYRLSRGTDTQYF
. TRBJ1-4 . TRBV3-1 TGTGCCAGCAGCCAAGATATCAGGGGCGCGGCTAATGAAAAACTGTTTTTT CASSQDIRGAANEKLFF
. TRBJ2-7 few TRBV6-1 TGTGCCACCTCAGTTTCTCGGAGCTCCTACGAGCAGTACTTC CATSVSRSSYEQYF
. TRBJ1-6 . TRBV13 TGTGCCAGCAGCTACCAAGCCGTTTCTACCCCCTCACCCCTCCACTTT CASSYQAVSTPSPLHF
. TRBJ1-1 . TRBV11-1 TGTGCCAGCAGCTCTGAACCCACCACTGAAGCTTTCTTT CASSSEPTTEAFF
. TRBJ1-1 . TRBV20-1 TGCAGTGCTGCTCGACTCTCCTGGGCTTTCTTT CSAARLSWAFF
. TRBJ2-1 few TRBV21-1 TGTGCCAGCAGCAAAGCACCTCTCTCCTACAATGAGCAGTTCTTC CASSKAPLSYNEQFF
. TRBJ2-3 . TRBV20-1 TGCAGTGCCCGGGGGGCCTACACAGATACGCAGTATTTT CSARGAYTDTQYF
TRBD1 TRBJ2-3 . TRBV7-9 TGTGCCAGCAGCTTACCGGGACAGGGAGTAGATACGCAGTATTTT CASSLPGQGVDTQYF
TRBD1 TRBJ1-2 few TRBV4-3 TGCGCCAGCAGCCAAGCCCTCGGACAGGGAGGTGCAGGCTACACCTTC CASSQALGQGGAGYTF
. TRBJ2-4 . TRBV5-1 TGCGCCAGCAGCCCCAGCGACAACATTCAGTACTTC CASSPSDNIQYF
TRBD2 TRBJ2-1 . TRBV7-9 TGTGCCAGCAGCCTGGCGGCGGCGGGAGCTTTAAATGAGCAGTTCTTC CASSLAAAGALNEQFF
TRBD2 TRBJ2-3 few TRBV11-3 TGTGCCAGCAGCAAAGGACTAGCGGGAGTGGATACGCAGTATTTT CASSKGLAGVDTQYF
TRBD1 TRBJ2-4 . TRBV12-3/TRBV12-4 TGTGCCAGCAGCTTGGTTGGGACAGGAAAAAACATTCAGTACTTC CASSLVGTGKNIQYF
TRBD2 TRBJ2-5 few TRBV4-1 TGCGCCAGCAGCCGAGTACTAGCGGGAAAAGAGACCCAGTACTTC CASSRVLAGKETQYF
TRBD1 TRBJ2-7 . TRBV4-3 TGCGCCAGCAGCCACTGGACAGGGGAGACCTACGAGCAGTACTTC CASSHWTGETYEQYF
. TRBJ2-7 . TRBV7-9 TGTGCCAGCAGCTTACCGGGTTCCGAGCAGTACTTC CASSLPGSEQYF
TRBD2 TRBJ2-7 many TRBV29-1 TGCAGCGTGATATACCTAGCGGGAGCTACTTACGAGCAGTACTTC CSVIYLAGATYEQYF
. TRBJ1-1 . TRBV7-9 TGTGCCAGCAGCGCTCGATTGGAGAACACTGAAGCTTTCTTT CASSARLENTEAFF
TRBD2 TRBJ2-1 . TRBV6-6 TGTGCCAGCGGACTAGCGAAAGACAATGAGCAGTTCTTC CASGLAKDNEQFF
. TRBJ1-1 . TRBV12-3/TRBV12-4 TGTGCCAGCACCGAGGACAGAGCGACTGAAGCTTTCTTT CASTEDRATEAFF
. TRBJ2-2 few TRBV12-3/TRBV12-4 TGTGCCAGCAGACATCCCAGGGGACTTGCCGGGGAGCTGTTTTTT CASRHPRGLAGELFF
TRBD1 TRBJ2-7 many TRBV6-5 TGTGCCAGCAGTTTTGAAGGACAGGGTGGCGAGCAGTACTTC CASSFEGQGGEQYF
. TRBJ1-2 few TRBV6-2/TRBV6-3 TGTGCCAGTGTTGGCTACTATGGCTACACCTTC CASVGYYGYTF
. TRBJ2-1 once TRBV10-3 TGTGCCATCACATCCCAGGGACTCCGGCACGATGAGCAGTTCTTC CAITSQGLRHDEQFF
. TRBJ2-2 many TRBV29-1 TGCAGCGCTGGCCCAAGAGCTGGGGGACAAGACACCGGGGAGCTGTTTTTT CSAGPRAGGQDTGELFF
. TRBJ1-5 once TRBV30 TGTGCCTGGAGTGTAAGGGGGGGCGGGGGGCCCCAGCATTTT CAWSVRGGGGPQHF
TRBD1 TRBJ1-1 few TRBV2 TGTGCCAGCAGTGGGGACAGGGACCACACTGAAGCTTTCTTT CASSGDRDHTEAFF
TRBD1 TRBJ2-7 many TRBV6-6 TGTGCCTCGGACAGGGGGACTCCCGAGCAGTACTTC CASDRGTPEQYF
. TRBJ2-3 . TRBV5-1 TGCGCCAGCAGCTTGGCCGTCTGGGGGGCAGATGATACGCAGTATTTT CASSLAVWGADDTQYF
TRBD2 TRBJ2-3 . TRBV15 TGTGCCACCAATGGGGGTAGCGGGAGCACAGATACGCAGTATTTT CATNGGSGSTDTQYF
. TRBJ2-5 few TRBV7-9 TGTGCCAGCAGCTCCCTATCTCGAGGGGGGTACGGTGAGACCCAGTACTTC CASSSLSRGGYGETQYF
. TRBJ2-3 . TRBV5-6 TGTGCCAGCAGCCCGCTGAACCACATAACAGATACGCAGTATTTT CASSPLNHITDTQYF
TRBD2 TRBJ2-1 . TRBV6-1 TGTGCCAGCAGACCGCTGGGACTAGGGGGAGGGGAGCAGTTCTTC CASRPLGLGGGEQFF
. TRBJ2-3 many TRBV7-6 TGTGCCAGCAGCGGAGGGTTGGGCACAGATACGCAGTATTTT CASSGGLGTDTQYF
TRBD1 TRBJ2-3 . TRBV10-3 TGTGCCATCAGCTTACAGGGGGCTGCAGATACGCAGTATTTT CAISLQGAADTQYF
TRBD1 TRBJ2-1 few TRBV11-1 TGTGCCAGCAGCATCGGGACAGGGGGCTTCCATGAGCAGTTCTTC CASSIGTGGFHEQFF